The 21 T cell receptor beta chains given below trace back to one sample, sequenced in a study of T cell repertoires in cytomegalovirus infection. TCRdb processed the reads anew with MiXCR; each CDR3 protein has one entry. The table shows 680,000 or so distinct CDR3 sequences, with approximately 34% occurring only once. Sample: PBMCs. These receptors all come from a human donor in good health (CMV status not recorded). Some clones in this sample may be carry-over from other donors' samples.

This clonotype was seen repeatedly, ten times or more. The V gene is TRBV6-1, the J gene TRBJ2-7, with D possibly being TRBD2 (5 bases). Germline V gives CDR1 MNHNS, CDR2 SASEGT. CDR3 length equals 13 residues. V was trimmed by 7 bases and J by 1 base, leaving 11 bases between them. CDR3 nucleotides: TGTGCCAGCACTCCAAGCGGATCCTACGAGCAGTACTTC. It codes for CASTPSGSYEQYF.

The chain combines TRBV10-3 with TRBJ2-3; 12 bases line up with TRBD1. The V gene's germline CDR1 is ENHRY and CDR2 SYGVKD. V trimming: 6 bases; J trimming: 3 bases; junction bases outside the gene matches: 4. The CDR3 totals 15 residues. The CDR3 sequence: CAIRPGQGATDTQYF. The CDR3 region has the DNA TGTGCCATCAGGCCGGGACAGGGGGCTACAGATACGCAGTATTTT.

This clonotype turned up a few times. The V and J genes are TRBV28 and TRBJ1-1, with TRBD1 matching over 11 bases. The CDR3 contains 15 residues. The germline V gene encodes CDR1 MDHEN and CDR2 SYDVKM. The junction had 10 bases not matched to a gene; V was cut back by 6 bases and J by 7 bases. CDR3 region: CASSAGTGGYGEAFF. The DNA for the CDR3 is TGTGCCAGCAGCGCAGGGACAGGGGGGTACGGTGAAGCTTTCTTT.

This clonotype was seen a few times. The V call is TRBV5-6, the J call TRBJ2-7, with 7 bases lining up with TRBD1. V lost 7 bases to trimming and J lost 0 bases; unmatched junction nucleotides: 4. The CDR3 runs 13 residues. Germline lookup yields CDR1 SGHDT and CDR2 YYEEEE. The CDR3 nucleotides read TGTGCCAGCTGCCGGGACAGCTCCTACGAGCAGTACTTC. Its protein is CASCRDSSYEQYF.

Notes on this clonotype: Here the CDR3 omits its conserved ending phenylalanine or tryptophan, so a read error is the likely source. The chain links TRBV7-2 to TRBJ2-7, with D perhaps matching TRBD1 or TRBD2 (5 bases each). The germline gives CDR1 SGHTA, CDR2 FQGNSA. V was trimmed by 4 bases and J by 1 base, leaving 17 bases between them. The CDR3 has 16 residues. The DNA of the CDR3 is TGTGCCAGCAGCTCATTGGGACGGAGCCAATCCTACGAGCAGTACTTA. Translating gives CASSSLGRSQSYEQYL.

This clonotype was found a few times. This chain links TRBV5-6 with TRBJ1-1, with D perhaps TRBD1 (6 bases). Trimming took off 4 bases at V and 1 base at J, with 11 bases between the two ends. CDR3 length equals 14 residues. CDR1 SGHDT and CDR2 YYEEEE come from the germline V gene. CDR3 protein: CASSVDSWNTEAFF. For the CDR3, the DNA is TGTGCCAGCAGCGTGGACAGTTGGAACACTGAAGCTTTCTTT.

The rearrangement joins TRBV28 to TRBJ1-2; 7 bases align to TRBD1. Trimming removed 2 bases from V and 6 bases from J; junction bases left unmatched: 9. The CDR3 is 15 amino acids. The germline V gene encodes CDR1 MDHEN and CDR2 SYDVKM. CDR3 in DNA: TGTGCCAGCAGTTTAGGAACGACAGGGACCCATGGCTACACCTTC. Translation gives CASSLGTTGTHGYTF.

This sequence joins TRBV5-5 and TRBJ1-2; no clear D gene. V lost 0 bases, J lost 10 bases, and 13 bases lay in between. This CDR3 contains 13 residues. From germline, CDR1 is SGHKS and CDR2 YYEKEE (reference sequence). The CDR3 nucleotides read TGTGCCAGCAGCTTGGGCGGCCTAGGTGTCTACACCTTC. Translating gives CASSLGGLGVYTF.

This clonotype appeared a few times. The chain recombines TRBV12-3 or TRBV12-4 with TRBJ2-2; 11 bases are shared with TRBD2. V shed 2 bases, J shed 2 bases, and the junction held 7 bases outside the gene matches. The CDR3 runs 18 residues. This CDR3 reads CASSLRVSGRDNTGELFF. DNA for the CDR3: TGTGCCAGCAGTTTACGAGTTAGCGGGAGGGATAACACCGGGGAGCTGTTTTTT.

With regard to this clonotype: This clone may be a read error of a much larger clone one base away. J is TRBJ2-1 and V is TRBV24-1; 15 bases are a match to TRBD2. CDR3 length: 16 amino acids. Germline CDR1 reads KGHDR; CDR2 reads SFDVKD. Trimming cost V 4 bases and J 9 bases; bases outside gene matches: 6. DNA for the CDR3: TGTGCCACCAGTGACCCTGGGACTAGCGGGAGGCTTGAGCAGTTCTTC. Amino acid sequence: CATSDPGTSGRLEQFF.

This chain links TRBV28 with TRBJ1-5; D is undetermined. The germline V and J ends were trimmed by 3 bases and 6 bases, with 12 bases remaining between them. The germline CDR1 and CDR2 sequences are MDHEN and SYDVKM. The CDR3 is 14 residues long. CDR3: CASSFTLGIQPQHF. The CDR3 DNA sequence: TGTGCCAGCAGTTTTACACTTGGGATTCAGCCCCAGCATTTT. Using reference TRBV28 and TRBJ1-5 for the parts outside the CDR3, the full variable domain is DVKVTQSSRYLVKRTGEKVFLECVQDMDHENMFWYRQDPGLGLRLIYFSYDVKMKEKGDIPEGYSVSREKKERFSLILESASTNQTSMYLCASSFTLGIQPQHFGDGTRLSIL.

The chain employs TRBV7-9 and TRBJ1-1, with 11 bases lining up with TRBD1. V lost 5 bases and J lost 5; bases outside the gene matches: 10. CDR3 length equals 16 residues. Germline CDR1 SEHNR, CDR2 FQNEAQ (reference sequence). The CDR3 reads CASSPGQGAPSTEAFF. The CDR3 DNA reads as TGTGCCAGCAGCCCTGGACAGGGGGCGCCGAGTACTGAAGCTTTCTTT.

V and J are TRBV28 and TRBJ1-3; D unclear. Germline loops: CDR1 MDHEN, CDR2 SYDVKM. The CDR3 has 15 amino acids. The V gene lost 5 bases and the J gene lost 0 bases, with 11 bases spanning the gap. The CDR3 reads CASSPPDFSGNTIYF. The CDR3 DNA follows: TGTGCCAGCAGTCCCCCAGATTTCTCTGGAAACACCATATATTTT.

This clonotype was seen only a few times. The chain joins TRBV5-4 to TRBJ1-2; D gene ambiguous. Germline V lookup: CDR1 SGHNT, CDR2 YYREEE (reference sequence). Trimming pared 0 bases from V and 8 bases from J, leaving 14 bases between. The CDR3 totals 14 residues. The CDR3 reads CASSLVNPTGGYTF. CDR3 DNA: TGTGCCAGCAGCTTGGTAAACCCCACCGGAGGCTACACCTTC.

This clonotype came up a few times. This rearrangement joins TRBV7-2 to TRBJ2-3, with TRBD2 identical over 7 bases. The V segment lost 2 bases and the J segment 2 bases; nucleotides outside the gene matches: 13. The CDR3 is 18 amino acids. Looked up from germline, CDR1 is SGHTA and CDR2 is FQGNSA. The CDR3, as DNA: TGTGCCAGCAGCTTATATGCTAGCGGATCCACCCCCACAGATACGCAGTATTTT. This translates into CASSLYASGSTPTDTQYF.

Notes on this clonotype: One junction end disagrees with the germline gene, perhaps due to a read error. The V gene is TRBV19, the J gene TRBJ2-5; no reliable D call. From germline, CDR1 is LNHDA and CDR2 SQIVND (reference sequence). The CDR3 covers 13 residues. CDR3 amino acids: CASSGPAQDTQYF. CDR3 nucleotides: TGTGCCAGTAGTGGCCCGGCCCAAGACACCCAGTACTTC.

This clonotype showed up just a few times. The rearrangement links TRBV7-9 to TRBJ2-1; D is possibly TRBD1 (6 bases). The CDR3 covers 15 residues. Germline V gene sequence: CDR1 SEHNR, CDR2 FQNEAQ (reference sequence). With 5 bases removed from V and 8 bases from J, the gap between germline ends came to 19 bases. The CDR3 here is CASSPLEGEGYEQFF. The CDR3, as DNA: TGTGCCAGCAGCCCCCTCGAGGGGGAAGGCTATGAGCAGTTCTTC. Full variable domain (outside the CDR3, taken from reference TRBV7-9 and TRBJ2-1): DTGVSQNPRHKITKRGQNVTFRCDPISEHNRLYWYRQTLGQGPEFLTYFQNEAQLEKSRLLSDRFSAERPKGSFSTLEIQRTEQGDSAMYLCASSPLEGEGYEQFFGPGTRLTVL.

The chain joins TRBV7-2 to TRBJ2-3; D unresolved. Germline assignment: CDR1 SGHTA and CDR2 FQGNSA. CDR3 length: 13 amino acids. With 3 bases removed from V and 11 bases from J, the gap between germline ends came to 15 bases. The DNA of the CDR3 is TGTGCCAGCAGCTTGGGCCCTGCGATAGTGCAGTATTTT. Protein product: CASSLGPAIVQYF.

This clonotype was picked up a small number of times. The chain has TRBV6-1 and TRBJ2-2; 8 bases map to TRBD1. CDR3 length equals 15 residues. In germline, CDR1 is MNHNS, CDR2 SASEGT. V lost 5 bases, J lost 6 bases, and 8 bases stayed unmatched. The CDR3 nucleotides are TGTGCCAGCAGTCGTGGGACAGGAGGGCCCGGGGAGCTGTTTTTT. Its translation: CASSRGTGGPGELFF.

In its sample, this clonotype was seen many times. This rearrangement joins TRBV14 to TRBJ2-3, with D tentatively TRBD1 or TRBD2 (5 bases each). The CDR3 sequence is 18 residues long. The germline V gene has CDR1 SGHDN and CDR2 FVKESK. Trimming cost V 1 base and J 1 base, with 18 bases left between them. The CDR3 DNA reads TGTGCCAGCAGCCAAGGGATTACCCGGGACCCGCGCACAGATACGCAGTATTTT. This encodes CASSQGITRDPRTDTQYF.

The chain couples TRBV18 to TRBJ2-1, with D unclear. CDR1 and CDR2 from the germline V gene are KGHSH and LQKENI. Trimming shortened V by 1 base and J by 4 bases, and 17 bases separated the two germline ends. This CDR3 has 17 residues. CDR3 amino acids: CASSPRSRPTKYNEQFF. The CDR3, as DNA: TGTGCCAGCTCACCACGGAGCAGGCCAACTAAATACAATGAGCAGTTCTTC. The full variable domain, rest sourced from reference TRBV18 and TRBJ2-1, is NAGVMQNPRHLVRRRGQEARLRCSPMKGHSHVYWYRQLPEEGLKFMVYLQKENIIDESGMPKERFSAEFPKEGPSILRIQQVVRGDSAAYFCASSPRSRPTKYNEQFFGPGTRLTVL.